This paragraph covers one T cell receptor beta chain sequence. No antigen is known for it. This sample was taken from a study of cytomegalovirus exposure and HLA in healthy donors. General study points: Using a false discovery rate of 0.05, a later analysis showed that about 16,000 TCR beta sequences were associated with HLA alleles. Researchers reported in a later analysis that a missense DCLRE1C variant was tied to TCR beta V- and J-gene trimming. Later on, an analysis showed TCR association rates differing by HLA locus, with DRB1 the most and HLA-C the fewest.

In the PCR, 60 Vbeta and 13 Jbeta primers were used. The data were produced by immunoSEQ multiplex PCR, yet TCRdb's version contains in-frame clones alone and is incomplete. The data show around 28,000 clones, around nine tenths seen once. CDR1 is SNHLY and CDR2 is FYNNEI in the germline V gene. The V gene lost 4 bases and the J gene lost 2 bases, with 12 bases spanning the gap. CDR3 length: 14 amino acids. The clonotype was recovered from a boy between 5 and 17 years old in good health and CMV-seronegative. What was sequenced was PBMCs. The genes are TRBV2 and TRBJ2-7, with D perhaps TRBD1 (5 bases). The CDR3 protein is CASSVLGLPYEQYF. DNA for the CDR3: TGTGCCAGCAGTGTATTGGGGCTCCCCTACGAGCAGTACTTC.